The text below deals with one T cell receptor beta chain. It lacks a known antigen. Per-base qualities were not stored, and no clone one base away is much larger. The data derive from a study of T-cell reconstitution after alpha-beta-depleted transplantation in children (dated by TCRdb to about 2016). General notes on the study: T-cell immune reconstitution after TCRalphabeta/CD19-depleted allogeneic hematopoietic cell transplantation in children was quantitatively tracked in the study by means of TCR repertoire profiling.

Interpreted using the paper, the treatment or condition label stands for: allogeneic hematopoietic cell transplantation with graft depleted of TCRalphabeta T cells and CD19 B cells. The transplant recipients were children given TCRalphabeta/CD19-depleted allogeneic hematopoietic cell grafts. Libraries were built with PCR. The instrument given in TCRdb is Illumina HiSeq 2500. TCR library preparation used molecular barcoding, with unique molecular identifiers applied to normalize quantification of the TCRbeta repertoire. TCRdb ran its own pipeline on the public reads, namely fastp trimming at Q25 and MiXCR clone calling, and kept in-frame beta chains. Rows merge per CDR3 protein into single entries with the most common DNA and genes. This sample comprises some 600,000 distinct CDR3 sequences, over 10% of them detected only once. The leading ten clones occupy about 2% of the sample. General study outcomes and caveats: About two months after transplant, the apparently early recovery of alphabetaT-cell counts reportedly depended on just several hundred clones that had expanded rapidly and came from non-depleted graft cells. In some patients, the high TCRbeta diversity seen at day 60 was put down to recipient T cells and intrathymic progenitors that had survived conditioning. Hyperexpanded clone frequencies declined over subsequent months; after one year, T-cell counts and TCRbeta diversity were mostly attributed to newly produced T cells.

Material: PBMCs, mostly from graft donor cells, obtained 360 days after TCRalphabeta/CD19-depleted stem cell transplant. This receptor was identified in a male patient between 10 and 17 years old who had a stem cell transplant for acute myeloid leukemia, so the T cells may come from the graft donor.

This receptor carries the CDR3 CSASGPSGRSSYNEQFF. DNA sequence: TGCAGTGCTAGTGGGCCTAGCGGGAGGAGCTCCTACAATGAGCAGTTCTTC. Recombination joined TRBV20-1 with TRBJ2-1; TRBD2 agrees with 11 junctional bases. From a lookup of the germline V gene (reference sequence), CDR1 and CDR2 are DFQATT and SNEGSKA. The CDR3 contains 17 residues, cysteine and phenylalanine counted. Only CDR3 DNA is held: 51 bases, read in frame from base 1. V loses 3 bases at its end and J loses 0 bases; junction bases beyond the gene matches: 7.